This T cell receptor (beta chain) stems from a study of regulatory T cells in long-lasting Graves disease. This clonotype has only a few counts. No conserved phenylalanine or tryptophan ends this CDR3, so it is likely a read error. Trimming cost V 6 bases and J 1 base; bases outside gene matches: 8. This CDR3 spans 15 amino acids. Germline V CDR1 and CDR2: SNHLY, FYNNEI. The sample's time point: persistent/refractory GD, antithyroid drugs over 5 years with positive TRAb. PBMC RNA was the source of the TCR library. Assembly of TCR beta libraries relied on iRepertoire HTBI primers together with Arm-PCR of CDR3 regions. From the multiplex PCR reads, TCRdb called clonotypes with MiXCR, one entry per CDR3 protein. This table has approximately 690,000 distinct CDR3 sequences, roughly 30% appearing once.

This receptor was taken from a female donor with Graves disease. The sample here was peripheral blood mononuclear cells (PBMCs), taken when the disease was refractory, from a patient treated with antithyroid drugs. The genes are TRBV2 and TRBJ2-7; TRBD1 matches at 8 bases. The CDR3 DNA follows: TGTGCCAGCAGCTTACACACAGGGGGTTCCTACGAGCAGTACTCC. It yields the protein CASSLHTGGSYEQYS.